The 13 T cell receptor beta chains presented below share a single source sample, sequenced in a study of T cells in Graves' hyperthyroidism and ophthalmopathy. RNA transcripts served as the template for amplifying TCR beta CDR3 regions. Primed by the HTBI set, a first-round RT-PCR was run on the TCR CDR3. TCRdb fed the multiplex PCR reads into MiXCR, producing one record per CDR3 protein. The sample records about 300,000 distinct CDR3 sequences, roughly 13% being singletons. Sequenced sample: blood. Receptors originate from a middle-aged woman with Graves' hyperthyroidism.

This chain joins TRBV5-1 and TRBJ2-2; unclear D gene. The CDR3 totals 11 residues. Trimming left V 7 bases short and J 4 bases short, with 5 bases between. The germline V gene has CDR1 SGHRS and CDR2 YFSETQ. CDR3 bases: TGCGCCAGCTTGGGCACCGGGGAGCTGTTTTTT. It translates to CASLGTGELFF.

There are a few counts of this clonotype. This chain uses TRBV7-2 with TRBJ1-3; D gene ambiguous. CDR3 length: 14 residues. CDR1 and CDR2 (germline): SGHTA, FQGNSA. Trimming shortened V by 7 bases and J by 2 bases, and 12 bases separated the two germline ends. In DNA form, the CDR3 reads TGTGCCAGCACGGGTCGGCCGACTGGAAACACCATATATTTT. Protein sequence: CASTGRPTGNTIYF.

This clonotype was detected ten times or more. The rearrangement uses TRBV7-8 and TRBJ1-4; D might be TRBD1 (5 bases). Trimming pared 5 bases from V and 12 bases from J, leaving 22 bases between. The CDR3 is 15 residues long. In germline, CDR1 is SGHVS, CDR2 FQNEAQ. The CDR3 DNA reads TGTGCCAGCAGCCTGGGTCGGGGCGACGGGTCGGAACTGTTTTTT. Translation gives CASSLGRGDGSELFF.

This clonotype was picked up one time. V gene TRBV18 combines with J gene TRBJ1-5; D remains unclear. From germline, CDR1 is KGHSH and CDR2 LQKENI. Trimming removed 3 bases at V and 7 bases at J, with 22 bases between. The CDR3 is 17 residues long. The CDR3 coding sequence is TGTGCCAGCTCACCTACGATAGTTCCTACGAAGTACCAGCCCCAGCATTTT. This sequence encodes CASSPTIVPTKYQPQHF.

A word on this clonotype: This may be a read error, as it is one base from a much larger clone. This chain links TRBV28 with TRBJ2-5; D is unclear. This CDR3 has 12 residues. Germline CDR1 reads MDHEN; CDR2 reads SYDVKM. CDR3 loop: CASSSLKETRYF. In DNA form, the CDR3 reads TGTGCCAGCAGTTCGTTAAAAGAGACCCGGTACTTC.

This clonotype was detected ten times or more. V usage is TRBV11-2 and J usage is TRBJ1-2; D is unclear. The V and J ends lost 5 bases and 2 bases respectively, with 15 bases between them. The germline V gene encodes CDR1 SGHAT and CDR2 FQNNGV. The CDR3 has 15 amino acids. The CDR3 loop reads CASSPGPPDNYGYTF. CDR3 bases: TGTGCCAGCAGCCCGGGCCCCCCGGACAACTATGGCTACACCTTC.

This clonotype has a handful of counts. J is TRBJ2-7 and V is TRBV5-4, with a possible D match to TRBD1 (5 bases). The germline V gene has CDR1 SGHNT and CDR2 YYREEE (reference sequence). V shed 1 base and J shed 5 bases, with 10 bases lying between them. This CDR3 comprises 13 residues. The CDR3 DNA follows: TGTGCCAGCAGCTTGCCAGGGCCCAACGAGCAGTACTTC. This translates into CASSLPGPNEQYF.

This clonotype was counted ten times or more. The gene calls are TRBV25-1 and TRBJ1-2; the D is unclear. V lost 2 bases and J 4 bases, leaving 5 bases between the germline ends. The CDR3 extends over 12 amino acids. Per germline, CDR1 MGHDK and CDR2 SYGVNS. The CDR3 bases are TGTGCCAGCAGTGAAGCCGGCTATGGCTACACCTTC. It translates to CASSEAGYGYTF.

V usage is TRBV25-1 and J usage is TRBJ1-4; D unresolved. This CDR3 spans 15 amino acids. V lost 2 bases and J lost 7, with 14 bases in between. The germline V gene has CDR1 MGHDK and CDR2 SYGVNS. DNA of the CDR3: TGTGCCAGCAGTGAACCCCCTCCGAAGGGTGAAAAACTGTTTTTT. It encodes CASSEPPPKGEKLFF.

Many counts were recorded for this clonotype. This chain uses TRBV6-2 or TRBV6-3 with TRBJ2-5; TRBD1 matches at 8 bases. The CDR3 covers 17 residues. Unmatched junction bases numbered 9, after V lost 2 bases and J lost 1 base. Looked up from germline, CDR1 is MNHEY and CDR2 is SVGEGT. CDR3: CASSYALDRGFQETQYF. The CDR3 DNA follows: TGTGCCAGCAGTTACGCGTTAGACAGGGGTTTCCAAGAGACCCAGTACTTC.

This clonotype was detected many times. The chain uses TRBV12-5 and TRBJ1-1; 7 bases line up with TRBD1. The CDR3 length is 12 residues. Germline assignment: CDR1 LGHNT and CDR2 FRNRAP. V lost 4 bases and J lost 7; bases outside the gene matches: 3. CDR3 region: CASGSQGGEAFF. The CDR3 DNA reads TGTGCTAGTGGTTCCCAGGGGGGTGAAGCTTTCTTT. Looking up the rest from reference TRBV12-5 and TRBJ1-1 gives the full variable domain: DARVTQTPRHKVTEMGQEVTMRCQPILGHNTVFWYRQTMMQGLELLAYFRNRAPLDDSGMPKDRFSAEMPDATLATLKIQPSEPRDSAVYFCASGSQGGEAFFGQGTRLTVV.

Ten or more counts support this clonotype. J is TRBJ2-5 and V is TRBV10-3, with D possibly being TRBD2 (6 bases). Trimming cost V 4 bases and J 1 base, with 10 bases left between them. The CDR3 sequence is 14 residues long. CDR1 is ENHRY and CDR2 is SYGVKD in the germline V gene. CDR3 region: CAISVGLLQETQYF. The CDR3 DNA reads as TGTGCCATCAGTGTGGGACTCCTCCAAGAGACCCAGTACTTC.

This clonotype was seen ten or more times. The V gene is TRBV24-1, the J gene TRBJ1-2; D is ambiguous. The CDR3 totals 15 residues. Per germline, CDR1 KGHDR and CDR2 SFDVKD. The V end was cut by 4 bases, the J end by 7 bases, with 18 bases between. The CDR3 is CATSDDTQAPGGYTF. CDR3 nucleotides: TGTGCCACCAGTGACGACACTCAGGCCCCCGGTGGCTACACCTTC.